This TCR beta chain was recovered during a study of blood T cell repertoires in COVID-19. Study summary: The analysed material was cDNA or gDNA that came from T cells, B-cell-depleted T cells, or PBMCs.

Only in-frame clones appear in the TCRdb table, and some are missing; sequencing was by immunoSEQ multiplex PCR. The repertoire has approximately 210,000 clones, 88% of them found once; the top ten carry approximately 1.8%. The CDR3 is 13 residues long. Trimming took off 6 bases at V and 5 bases at J, with 12 bases between the two ends. Germline V gives CDR1 SGHNT, CDR2 YYREEE (reference sequence). What was sequenced was peripheral blood. This clonotype originated in an older man with acute or convalescent COVID-19. The chain couples TRBV5-4 to TRBJ2-1; possibly TRBD1 for D (5 bases). The CDR3 spells CASNRPNDNEQFF. CDR3 in DNA: TGTGCCAGCAACAGGCCTAATGACAATGAGCAGTTCTTC.